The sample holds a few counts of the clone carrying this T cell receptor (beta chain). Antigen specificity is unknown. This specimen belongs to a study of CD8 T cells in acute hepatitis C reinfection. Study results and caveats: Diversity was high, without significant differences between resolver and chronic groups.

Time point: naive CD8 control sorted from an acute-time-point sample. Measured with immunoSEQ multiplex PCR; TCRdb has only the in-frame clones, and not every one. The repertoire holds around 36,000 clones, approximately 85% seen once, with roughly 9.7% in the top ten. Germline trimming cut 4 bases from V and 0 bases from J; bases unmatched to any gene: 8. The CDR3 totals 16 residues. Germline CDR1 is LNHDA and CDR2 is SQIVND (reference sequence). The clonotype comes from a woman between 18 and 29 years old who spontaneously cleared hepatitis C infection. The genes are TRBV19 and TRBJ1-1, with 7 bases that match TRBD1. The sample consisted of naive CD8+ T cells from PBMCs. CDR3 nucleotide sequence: TGTGCCAGTAGTACTACCGGGACAGTGATGAACACTGAAGCTTTCTTT. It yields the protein CASSTTGTVMNTEAFF. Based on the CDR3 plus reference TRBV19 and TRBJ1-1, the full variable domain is DGGITQSPKYLFRKEGQNVTLSCEQNLNHDAMYWYRQDPGQGLRLIYYSQIVNDFQKGDIAEGYSVSREKKESFPLTVTSAQKNPTAFYLCASSTTGTVMNTEAFFGQGTRLTVV.